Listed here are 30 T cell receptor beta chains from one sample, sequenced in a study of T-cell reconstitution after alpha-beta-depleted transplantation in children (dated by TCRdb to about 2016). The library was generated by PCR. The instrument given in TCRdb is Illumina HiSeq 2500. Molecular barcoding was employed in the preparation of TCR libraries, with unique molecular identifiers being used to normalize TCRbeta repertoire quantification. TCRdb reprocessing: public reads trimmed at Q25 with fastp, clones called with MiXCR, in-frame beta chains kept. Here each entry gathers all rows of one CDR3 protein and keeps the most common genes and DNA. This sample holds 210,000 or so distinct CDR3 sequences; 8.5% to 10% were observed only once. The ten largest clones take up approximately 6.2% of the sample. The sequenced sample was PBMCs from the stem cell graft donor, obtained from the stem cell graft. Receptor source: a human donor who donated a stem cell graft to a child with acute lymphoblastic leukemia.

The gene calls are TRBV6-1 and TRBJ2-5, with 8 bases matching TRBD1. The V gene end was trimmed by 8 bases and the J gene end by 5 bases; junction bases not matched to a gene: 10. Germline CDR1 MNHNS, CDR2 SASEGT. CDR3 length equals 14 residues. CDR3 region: CASGQDRGGETQYF. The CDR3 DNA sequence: TGTGCCAGCGGGCAAGACAGGGGTGGCGAGACCCAGTACTTC.

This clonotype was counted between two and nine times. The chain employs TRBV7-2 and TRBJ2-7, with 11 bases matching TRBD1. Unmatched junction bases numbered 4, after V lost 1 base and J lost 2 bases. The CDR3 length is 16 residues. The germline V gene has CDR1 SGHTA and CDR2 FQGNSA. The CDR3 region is CASSLGTGGPAYEQYF. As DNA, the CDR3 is TGTGCCAGCAGCTTAGGGACAGGGGGCCCAGCCTACGAGCAGTACTTC.

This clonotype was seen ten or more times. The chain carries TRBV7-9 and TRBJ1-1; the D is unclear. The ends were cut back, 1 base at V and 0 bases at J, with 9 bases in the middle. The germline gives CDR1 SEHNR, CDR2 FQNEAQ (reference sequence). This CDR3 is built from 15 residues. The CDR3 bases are TGTGCCAGCAGCTTAGAAATGGGGTTGAACACTGAAGCTTTCTTT. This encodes CASSLEMGLNTEAFF.

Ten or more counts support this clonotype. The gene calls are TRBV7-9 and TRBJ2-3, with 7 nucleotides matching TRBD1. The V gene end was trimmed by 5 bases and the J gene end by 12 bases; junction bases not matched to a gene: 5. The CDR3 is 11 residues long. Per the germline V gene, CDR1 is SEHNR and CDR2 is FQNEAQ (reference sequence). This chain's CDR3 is CASSPDRVQYF. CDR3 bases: TGTGCCAGCAGCCCAGACAGGGTTCAGTATTTT.

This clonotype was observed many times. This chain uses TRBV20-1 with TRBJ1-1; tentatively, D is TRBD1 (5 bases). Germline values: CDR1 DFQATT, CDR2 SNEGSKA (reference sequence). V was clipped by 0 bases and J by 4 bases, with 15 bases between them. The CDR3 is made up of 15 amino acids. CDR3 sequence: CSARDPKGSGTEAFF. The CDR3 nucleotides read TGCAGTGCTAGAGACCCGAAGGGGTCTGGCACTGAAGCTTTCTTT.

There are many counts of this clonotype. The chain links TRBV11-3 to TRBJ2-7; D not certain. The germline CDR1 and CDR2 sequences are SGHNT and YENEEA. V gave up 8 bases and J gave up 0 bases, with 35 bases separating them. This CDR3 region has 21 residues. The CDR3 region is CASSGQLKSSLQLKSSYEQYF. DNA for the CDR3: TGTGCCAGCTCCGGTCAGTTAAAAAGCTCCCTTCAGTTAAAAAGCTCCTACGAGCAGTACTTC.

CDR3: CATSDSTPAHRTDTQYF. The DNA for the CDR3 is TGTGCCACCAGTGATTCCACCCCCGCTCATCGCACAGATACGCAGTATTTT. V is TRBV24-1 and J is TRBJ2-3; no firm D call. CDR3 size: 17 residues. V lost 2 bases and J 1 base, leaving 15 bases between the germline ends. The germline V gene has CDR1 KGHDR and CDR2 SFDVKD.

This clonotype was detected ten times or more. CDR3 nucleotide sequence: TGCGCCAGCAGCAACAAGGGGACAGACTATGGCTACACCTTC. Its translation: CASSNKGTDYGYTF. The gene calls are TRBV5-1 and TRBJ1-2; 7 bases map to TRBD1. The CDR3 spans 14 residues. CDR1 is SGHRS, CDR2 YFSETQ, per germline. V lost 4 bases to trimming and J lost 3 bases; unmatched junction nucleotides: 6. Supplemented by reference TRBV5-1 and TRBJ1-2, the full variable domain reads KAGVTQTPRYLIKTRGQQVTLSCSPISGHRSVSWYQQTPGQGLQFLFEYFSETQRNKGNFPGRFSGRQFSNSRSEMNVSTLELGDSALYLCASSNKGTDYGYTFGSGTRLTVV.

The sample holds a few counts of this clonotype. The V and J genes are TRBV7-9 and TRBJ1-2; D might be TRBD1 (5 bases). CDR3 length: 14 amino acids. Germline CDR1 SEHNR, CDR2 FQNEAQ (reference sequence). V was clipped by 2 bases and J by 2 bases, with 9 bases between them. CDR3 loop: CASSLYGANYGYTF. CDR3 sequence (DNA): TGTGCCAGCAGCTTATATGGGGCAAACTATGGCTACACCTTC.

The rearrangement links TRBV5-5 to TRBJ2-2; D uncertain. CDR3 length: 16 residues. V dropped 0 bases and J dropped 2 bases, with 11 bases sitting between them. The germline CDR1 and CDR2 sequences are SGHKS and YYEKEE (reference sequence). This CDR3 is CASSLVVLANTGELFF. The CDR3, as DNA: TGTGCCAGCAGCTTGGTAGTGCTCGCCAACACCGGGGAGCTGTTTTTT.

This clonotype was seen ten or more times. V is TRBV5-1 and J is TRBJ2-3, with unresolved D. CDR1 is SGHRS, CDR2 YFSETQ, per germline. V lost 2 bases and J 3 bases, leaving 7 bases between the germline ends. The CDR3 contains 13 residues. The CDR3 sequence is CASSFSRTDTQYF. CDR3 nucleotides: TGCGCCAGCAGCTTTAGCAGAACAGATACGCAGTATTTT.

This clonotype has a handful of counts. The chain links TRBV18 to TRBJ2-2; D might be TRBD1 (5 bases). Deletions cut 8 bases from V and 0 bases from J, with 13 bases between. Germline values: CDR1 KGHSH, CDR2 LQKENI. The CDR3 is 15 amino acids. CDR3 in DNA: TGTGCCAGCCGGTCAGGGCTGGCGAACACCGGGGAGCTGTTTTTT. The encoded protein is CASRSGLANTGELFF.

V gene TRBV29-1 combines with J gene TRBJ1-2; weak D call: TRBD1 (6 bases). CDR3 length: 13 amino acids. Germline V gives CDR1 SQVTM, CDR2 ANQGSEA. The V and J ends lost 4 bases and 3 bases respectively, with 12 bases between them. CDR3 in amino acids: CSVAEGGDYGYTF. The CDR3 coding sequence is TGCAGCGTTGCCGAGGGGGGGGACTATGGCTACACCTTC.

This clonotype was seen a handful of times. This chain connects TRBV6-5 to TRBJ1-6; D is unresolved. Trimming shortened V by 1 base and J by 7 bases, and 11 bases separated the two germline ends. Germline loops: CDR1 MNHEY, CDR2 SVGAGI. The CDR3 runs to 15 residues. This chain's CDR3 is CASSYLGPRNSPLHF. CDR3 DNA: TGTGCCAGCAGTTACTTAGGGCCGAGAAATTCACCCCTCCACTTT.

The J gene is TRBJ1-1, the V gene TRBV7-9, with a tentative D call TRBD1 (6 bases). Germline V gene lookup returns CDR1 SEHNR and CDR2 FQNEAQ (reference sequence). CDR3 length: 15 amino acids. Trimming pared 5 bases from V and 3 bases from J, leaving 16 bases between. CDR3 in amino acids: CASSMGGTRDTEAFF. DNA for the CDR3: TGTGCCAGCAGCATGGGGGGGACACGGGACACTGAAGCTTTCTTT.

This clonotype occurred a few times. The chain's CDR3 is CASSQDSGGPYGYTF. The CDR3 nucleotides read TGCGCCAGCAGCCAAGATTCAGGGGGCCCCTATGGCTACACCTTC. This chain uses TRBV4-3 with TRBJ1-2, with 8 bases fitting TRBD1. CDR1 is LGHNA and CDR2 is YSLEER in the germline V gene. With V trimmed by 0 bases and J by 4 bases, 4 bases remained unmatched. CDR3 length equals 15 residues.

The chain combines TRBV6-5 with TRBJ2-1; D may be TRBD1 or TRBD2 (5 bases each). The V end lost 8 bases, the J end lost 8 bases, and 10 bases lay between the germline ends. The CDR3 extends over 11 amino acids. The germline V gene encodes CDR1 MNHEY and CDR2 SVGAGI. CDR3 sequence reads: CASHMGDEQFF. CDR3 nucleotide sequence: TGTGCCAGCCATATGGGGGATGAGCAGTTCTTC.

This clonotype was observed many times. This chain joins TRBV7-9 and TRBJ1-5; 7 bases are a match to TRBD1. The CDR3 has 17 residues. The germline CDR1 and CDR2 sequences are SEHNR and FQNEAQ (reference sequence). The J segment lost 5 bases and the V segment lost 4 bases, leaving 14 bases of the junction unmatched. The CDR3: CASSSPRGAGGDQPQHF. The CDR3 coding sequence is TGTGCCAGCAGCTCCCCCCGGGGAGCAGGGGGAGATCAGCCCCAGCATTTT.

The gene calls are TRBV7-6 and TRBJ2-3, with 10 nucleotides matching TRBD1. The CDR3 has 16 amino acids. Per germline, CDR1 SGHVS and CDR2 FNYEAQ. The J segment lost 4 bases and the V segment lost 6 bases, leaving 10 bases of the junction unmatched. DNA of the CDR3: TGTGCCAGCAGTCAAAGACAGGGGGCCGCGGCAGATACGCAGTATTTT. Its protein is CASSQRQGAAADTQYF.

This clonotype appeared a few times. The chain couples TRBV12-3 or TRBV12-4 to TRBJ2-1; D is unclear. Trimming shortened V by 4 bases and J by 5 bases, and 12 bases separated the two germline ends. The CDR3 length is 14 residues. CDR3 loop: CASSSPLGNNEQFF. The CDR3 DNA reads TGTGCCAGCAGTTCCCCCCTCGGCAACAATGAGCAGTTCTTC.

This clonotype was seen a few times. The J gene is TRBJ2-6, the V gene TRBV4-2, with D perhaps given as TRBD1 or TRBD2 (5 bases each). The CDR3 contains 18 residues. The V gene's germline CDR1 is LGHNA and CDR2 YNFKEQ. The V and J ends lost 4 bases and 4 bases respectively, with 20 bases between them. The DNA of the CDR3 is TGTGCCAGCAGCCCGGGACGTTCCACCGACCCCGGGGCCAACGTCCTGACTTTC. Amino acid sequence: CASSPGRSTDPGANVLTF.

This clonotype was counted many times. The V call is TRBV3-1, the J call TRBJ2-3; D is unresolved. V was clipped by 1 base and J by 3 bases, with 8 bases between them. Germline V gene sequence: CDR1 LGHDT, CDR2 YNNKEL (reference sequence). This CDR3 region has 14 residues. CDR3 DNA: TGTGCCAGCAGCCAAGGTCCCACGACAGATACGCAGTATTTT. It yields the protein CASSQGPTTDTQYF.

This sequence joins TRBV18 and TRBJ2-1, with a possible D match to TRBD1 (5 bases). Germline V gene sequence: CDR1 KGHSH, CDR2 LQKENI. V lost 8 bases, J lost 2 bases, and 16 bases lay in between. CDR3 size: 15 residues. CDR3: CASRPQGLPYNEQFF. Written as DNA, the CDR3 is TGTGCCAGCCGACCGCAGGGTTTGCCCTACAATGAGCAGTTCTTC.

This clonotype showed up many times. The CDR3, as DNA: TGTGCCACCAGCAGAAAGCCGGGAGGTGACACGGGGGAGCAGTACTTC. It codes for CATSRKPGGDTGEQYF. J is TRBJ2-7 and V is TRBV15, with 7 positions matching TRBD2. Germline CDR1 and CDR2: LNHNV and YYDKDF (reference sequence). After removal of 2 bases from V and 7 bases from J, the junction contained 14 bases not matched to a gene. The CDR3 is made up of 16 amino acids.

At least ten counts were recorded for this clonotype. The CDR3 DNA is TGTGCCAGCAGTTACGTCAGGACCTACGAGCAGTACTTC. Translating gives CASSYVRTYEQYF. The rearrangement joins TRBV6-2 or TRBV6-3 to TRBJ2-7; the D is unclear. Germline lookup yields CDR1 MNHEY and CDR2 SVGEGT. The CDR3 loop spans 13 amino acids. V was trimmed by 2 bases and J by 2 bases, leaving 7 bases between them.

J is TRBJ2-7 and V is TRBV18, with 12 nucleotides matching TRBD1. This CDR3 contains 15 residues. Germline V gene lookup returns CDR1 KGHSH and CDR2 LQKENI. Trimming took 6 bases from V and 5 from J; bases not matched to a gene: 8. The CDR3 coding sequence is TGTGCCAGCTCCCCGCCTGGGACAGGGGGCGACGAGCAGTACTTC. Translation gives CASSPPGTGGDEQYF.

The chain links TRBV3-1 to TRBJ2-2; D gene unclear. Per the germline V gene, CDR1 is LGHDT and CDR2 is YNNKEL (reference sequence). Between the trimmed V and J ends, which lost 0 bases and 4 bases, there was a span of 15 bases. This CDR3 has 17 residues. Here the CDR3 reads CASSQDLFGTGTGELFF. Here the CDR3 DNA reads TGTGCCAGCAGCCAAGATCTCTTTGGAACTGGCACCGGGGAGCTGTTTTTT.

The CDR3 is CASSLMTSSYNEQFF. The CDR3 DNA reads as TGTGCCAGCAGCTTAATGACTTCTTCCTACAATGAGCAGTTCTTC. The V gene is TRBV7-2, the J gene TRBJ2-1; no firm D call. Germline V CDR1 and CDR2: SGHTA, FQGNSA. V lost 2 bases to trimming and J lost 1 base, with 9 bases between them. This CDR3 is 15 amino acids long. The full variable domain, its missing parts supplied by reference TRBV7-2 and TRBJ2-1, is GAGVSQSPSNKVTEKGKDVELRCDPISGHTALYWYRQSLGQGLEFLIYFQGNSAPDKSGLPSDRFSAERTGGSVSTLTIQRTQQEDSAVYLCASSLMTSSYNEQFFGPGTRLTVL.

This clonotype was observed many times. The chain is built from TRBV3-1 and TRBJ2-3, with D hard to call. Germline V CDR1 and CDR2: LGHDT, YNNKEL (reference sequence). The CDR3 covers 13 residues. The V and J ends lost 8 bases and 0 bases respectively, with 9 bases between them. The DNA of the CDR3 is TGTGCCAGCCATCTCGACAGCACAGATACGCAGTATTTT. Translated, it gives CASHLDSTDTQYF.

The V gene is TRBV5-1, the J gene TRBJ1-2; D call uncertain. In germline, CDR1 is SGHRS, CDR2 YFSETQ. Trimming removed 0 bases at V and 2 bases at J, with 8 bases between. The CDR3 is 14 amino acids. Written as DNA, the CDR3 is TGCGCCAGCAGCTTGGGGTACAGCAACTATGGCTACACCTTC. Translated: CASSLGYSNYGYTF.